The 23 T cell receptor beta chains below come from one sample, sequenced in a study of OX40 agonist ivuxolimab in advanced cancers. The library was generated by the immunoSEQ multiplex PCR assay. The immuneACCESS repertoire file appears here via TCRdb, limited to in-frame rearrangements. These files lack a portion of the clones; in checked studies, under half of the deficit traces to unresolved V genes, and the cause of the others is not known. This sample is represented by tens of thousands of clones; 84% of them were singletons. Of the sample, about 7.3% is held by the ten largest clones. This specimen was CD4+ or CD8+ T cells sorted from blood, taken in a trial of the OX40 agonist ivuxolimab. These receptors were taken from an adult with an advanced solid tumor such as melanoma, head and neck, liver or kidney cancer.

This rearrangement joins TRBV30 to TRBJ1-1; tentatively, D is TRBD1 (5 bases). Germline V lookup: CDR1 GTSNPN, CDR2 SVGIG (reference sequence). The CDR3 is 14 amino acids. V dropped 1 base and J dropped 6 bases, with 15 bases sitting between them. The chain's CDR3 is CAWSGTGGGPEAFF. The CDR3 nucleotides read TGTGCCTGGAGTGGAACAGGTGGAGGACCTGAAGCTTTCTTT.

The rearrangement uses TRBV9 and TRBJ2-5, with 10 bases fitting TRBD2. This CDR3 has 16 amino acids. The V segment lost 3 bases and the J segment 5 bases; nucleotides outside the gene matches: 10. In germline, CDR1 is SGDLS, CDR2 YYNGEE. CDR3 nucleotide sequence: TGTGCCAGCAGCGCCGGACTAGCGGCTGAGTTGGAGACCCAGTACTTC. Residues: CASSAGLAAELETQYF.

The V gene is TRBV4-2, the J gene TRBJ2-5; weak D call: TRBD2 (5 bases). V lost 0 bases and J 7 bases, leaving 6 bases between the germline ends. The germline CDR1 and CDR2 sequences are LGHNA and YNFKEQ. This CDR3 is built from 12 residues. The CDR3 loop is CASSQDRGTQYF. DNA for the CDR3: TGTGCCAGCAGCCAAGATCGGGGGACCCAGTACTTC.

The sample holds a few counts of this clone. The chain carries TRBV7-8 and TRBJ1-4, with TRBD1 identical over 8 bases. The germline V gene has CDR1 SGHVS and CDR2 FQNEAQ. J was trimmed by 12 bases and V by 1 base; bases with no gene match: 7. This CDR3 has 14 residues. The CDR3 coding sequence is TGTGCCAGCAGCTTAGGGGCAGGGGGCACGGAACTGTTTTTT. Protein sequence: CASSLGAGGTELFF.

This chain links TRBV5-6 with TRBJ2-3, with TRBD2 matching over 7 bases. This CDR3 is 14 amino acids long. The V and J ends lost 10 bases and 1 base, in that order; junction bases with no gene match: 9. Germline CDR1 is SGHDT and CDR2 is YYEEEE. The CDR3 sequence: CAGSQRGRTDTQYF. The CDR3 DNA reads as TGTGCCGGGAGTCAGCGGGGCCGCACAGATACGCAGTATTTT.

For the CDR3, the DNA is TGTGCCAGCAGTTCAACACGACCAAGGACAGGGGGCCGGGAGACCCAGTACTTC. Translation gives CASSSTRPRTGGRETQYF. The genes are TRBV27 and TRBJ2-5, with 11 bases matching TRBD1. V was pared by 4 bases and J by 5 bases, with 15 bases of the junction left unmatched. The germline V gene has CDR1 MNHEY and CDR2 SMNVEV (reference sequence). The length of the CDR3 is 18 residues.

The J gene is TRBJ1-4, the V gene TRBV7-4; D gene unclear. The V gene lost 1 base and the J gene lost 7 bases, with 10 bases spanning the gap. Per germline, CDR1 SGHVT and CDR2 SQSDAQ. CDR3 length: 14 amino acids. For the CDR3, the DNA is TGTGCCAGCAGCTTAGTAGCATGTCGTGAAAAACTGTTTTTT. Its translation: CASSLVACREKLFF.

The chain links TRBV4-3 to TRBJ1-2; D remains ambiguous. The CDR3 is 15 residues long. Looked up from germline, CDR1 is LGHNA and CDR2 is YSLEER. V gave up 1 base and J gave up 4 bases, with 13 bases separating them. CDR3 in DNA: TGCGCCAGCAGCCAAGCGATAGGAGGAAGCTATGGCTACACCTTC. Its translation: CASSQAIGGSYGYTF.

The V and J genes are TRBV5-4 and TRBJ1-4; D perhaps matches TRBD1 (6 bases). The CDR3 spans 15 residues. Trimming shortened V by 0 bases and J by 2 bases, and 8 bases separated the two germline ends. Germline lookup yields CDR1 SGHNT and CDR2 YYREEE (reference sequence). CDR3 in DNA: TGTGCCAGCAGCTTGGACAGGGTGACTAATGAAAAACTGTTTTTT. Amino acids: CASSLDRVTNEKLFF.

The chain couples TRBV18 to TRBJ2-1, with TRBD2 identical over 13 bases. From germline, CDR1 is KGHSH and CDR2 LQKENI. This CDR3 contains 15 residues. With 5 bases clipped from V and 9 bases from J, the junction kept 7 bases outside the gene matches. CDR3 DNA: TGTGCCAGCTCAGCCGGGACTAGCGGGACAGGTGAGCAGTTCTTC. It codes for CASSAGTSGTGEQFF.

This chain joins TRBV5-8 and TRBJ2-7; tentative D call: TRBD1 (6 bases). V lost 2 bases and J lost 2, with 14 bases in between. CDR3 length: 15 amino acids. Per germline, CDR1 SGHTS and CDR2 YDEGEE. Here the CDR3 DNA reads TGTGCCAGCAGCTTTCTACAGGGAATTACCTACGAGCAGTACTTC. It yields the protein CASSFLQGITYEQYF.

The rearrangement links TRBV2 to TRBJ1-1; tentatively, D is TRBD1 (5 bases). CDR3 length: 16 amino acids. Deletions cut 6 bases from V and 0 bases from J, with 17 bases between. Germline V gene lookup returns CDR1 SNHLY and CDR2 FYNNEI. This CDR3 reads CASSPSPGRLNTEAFF. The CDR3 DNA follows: TGTGCCAGCAGCCCAAGCCCGGGACGGCTGAACACTGAAGCTTTCTTT.

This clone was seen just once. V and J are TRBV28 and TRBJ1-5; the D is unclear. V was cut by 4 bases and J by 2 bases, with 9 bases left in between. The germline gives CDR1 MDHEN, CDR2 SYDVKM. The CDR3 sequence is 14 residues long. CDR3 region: CASSSPVGNQPQHF. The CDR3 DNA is TGTGCCAGCAGTTCCCCAGTGGGCAATCAGCCCCAGCATTTT. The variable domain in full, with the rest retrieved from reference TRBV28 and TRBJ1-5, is DVKVTQSSRYLVKRTGEKVFLECVQDMDHENMFWYRQDPGLGLRLIYFSYDVKMKEKGDIPEGYSVSREKKERFSLILESASTNQTSMYLCASSSPVGNQPQHFGDGTRLSIL.

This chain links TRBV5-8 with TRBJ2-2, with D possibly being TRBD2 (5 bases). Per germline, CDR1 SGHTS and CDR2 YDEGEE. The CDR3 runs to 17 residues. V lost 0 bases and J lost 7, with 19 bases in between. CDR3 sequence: CASSLAGGSLGGGELFF. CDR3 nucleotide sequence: TGTGCCAGCAGCTTGGCCGGAGGCTCCCTAGGTGGCGGGGAGCTGTTTTTT.

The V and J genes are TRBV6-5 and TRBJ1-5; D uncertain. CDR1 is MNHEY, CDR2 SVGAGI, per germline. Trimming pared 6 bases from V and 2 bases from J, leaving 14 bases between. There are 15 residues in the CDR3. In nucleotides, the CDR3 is TGTGCCAGCAGCCCCATAAGGCGCGGCAATCAGCCCCAGCATTTT. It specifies CASSPIRRGNQPQHF.

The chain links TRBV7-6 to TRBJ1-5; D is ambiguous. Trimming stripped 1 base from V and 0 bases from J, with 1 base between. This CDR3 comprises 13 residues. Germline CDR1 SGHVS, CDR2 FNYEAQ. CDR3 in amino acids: CASSLVSNQPQHF. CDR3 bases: TGTGCCAGCAGCTTAGTTAGCAATCAGCCCCAGCATTTT. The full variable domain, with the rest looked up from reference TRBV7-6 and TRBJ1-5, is GAGVSQSPRYKVTKRGQDVALRCDPISGHVSLYWYRQALGQGPEFLTYFNYEAQQDKSGLPNDRFSAERPEGSISTLTIQRTEQRDSAMYRCASSLVSNQPQHFGDGTRLSIL.

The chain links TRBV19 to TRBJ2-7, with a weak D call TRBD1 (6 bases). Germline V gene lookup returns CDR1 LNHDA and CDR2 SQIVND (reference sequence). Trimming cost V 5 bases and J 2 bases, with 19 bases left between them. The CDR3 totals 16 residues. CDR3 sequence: CASSGGSADRAYEQYF. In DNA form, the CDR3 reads TGTGCCAGTAGTGGGGGATCGGCGGACAGAGCCTACGAGCAGTACTTC.

The CDR3, as DNA: TGTGCCAGTAGCCCCGGGCAGGGGGTATACACTGAAGCTTTCTTT. This gives the protein CASSPGQGVYTEAFF. The V gene is TRBV19, the J gene TRBJ1-1, with TRBD1 matching 7 bases. After removal of 6 bases from V and 3 bases from J, the junction contained 10 bases not matched to a gene. Germline lookup yields CDR1 LNHDA and CDR2 SQIVND (reference sequence). The CDR3 runs 15 residues.

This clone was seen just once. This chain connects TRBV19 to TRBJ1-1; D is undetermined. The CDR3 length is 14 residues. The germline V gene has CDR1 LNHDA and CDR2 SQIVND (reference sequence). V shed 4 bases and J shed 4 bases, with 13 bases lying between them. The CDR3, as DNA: TGTGCCAGTAGTAGGGCCCTCGAGGGCACTGAAGCTTTCTTT. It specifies CASSRALEGTEAFF.

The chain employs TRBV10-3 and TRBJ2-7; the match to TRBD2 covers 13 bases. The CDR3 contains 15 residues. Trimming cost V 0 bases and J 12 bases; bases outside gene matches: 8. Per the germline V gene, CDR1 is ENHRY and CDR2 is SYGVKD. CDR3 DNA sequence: TGTGCCATCAGTGAGTCCGGACTAGCGGGAGAGAATCTGTACTTC. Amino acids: CAISESGLAGENLYF.

CDR3 in DNA: TGTGCCAGCAGTTACTGGGACGGTGACAATGAGCAGTTCTTC. Amino acids: CASSYWDGDNEQFF. The rearrangement joins TRBV6-6 to TRBJ2-1, with D tentatively TRBD1 or TRBD2 (5 bases each). The CDR3 extends over 14 amino acids. In germline, CDR1 is MNHNY, CDR2 SVGAGI (reference sequence). V lost 1 base to trimming and J lost 5 bases, with 9 bases between them.

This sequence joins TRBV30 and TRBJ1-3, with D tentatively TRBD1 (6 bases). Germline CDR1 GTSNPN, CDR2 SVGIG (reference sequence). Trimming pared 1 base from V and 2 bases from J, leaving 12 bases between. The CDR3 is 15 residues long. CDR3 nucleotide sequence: TGTGCCTGGAGTGCGATAGGGACACCTGGAAACACCATATATTTT. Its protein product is CAWSAIGTPGNTIYF.

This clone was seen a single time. CDR3 sequence reads: CASRTGSGNTIYF. The CDR3 region has the DNA TGTGCCAGCAGGACAGGCTCTGGAAACACCATATATTTT. V and J are TRBV6-5 and TRBJ1-3; possibly TRBD1 for D (6 bases). V was clipped by 6 bases and J by 0 bases, with 6 bases between them. The V gene's germline CDR1 is MNHEY and CDR2 SVGAGI. This CDR3 spans 13 amino acids.